The 25 T cell receptor beta chains presented below share a single source sample, sequenced in a study of OX40 agonist ivuxolimab in advanced cancers. Measured with immunoSEQ multiplex PCR; TCRdb has only the in-frame clones, and not every one. This sample carries about 80,000 clones, 84% of them seen once, and the ten largest clones take approximately 25%. Source: CD4+ or CD8+ T cells sorted from blood, taken in a trial of the OX40 agonist ivuxolimab. The source of these receptors is an adult with an advanced solid tumor such as melanoma, head and neck, liver or kidney cancer.

The CDR3 sequence: CASSKGTGGSSSDTQYF. The CDR3 nucleotides are TGTGCCAGTAGTAAGGGGACAGGGGGCTCTAGTTCAGATACGCAGTATTTT. The chain employs TRBV19 and TRBJ2-3; 12 bases agree with TRBD1. Germline V gene sequence: CDR1 LNHDA, CDR2 SQIVND (reference sequence). The CDR3 runs to 17 residues. V lost 4 bases and J lost 4; bases outside the gene matches: 9.

The chain has TRBV11-2 and TRBJ1-1; 8 nucleotides agree with TRBD1. CDR3 size: 16 residues. CDR1 is SGHAT and CDR2 is FQNNGV in the germline V gene. Trimming removed 5 bases from V and 4 bases from J; junction bases left unmatched: 12. This CDR3 reads CASSPSSPGGVTEAFF. The CDR3 DNA follows: TGTGCCAGCAGCCCCAGTAGTCCAGGGGGCGTCACTGAAGCTTTCTTT.

V is TRBV2 and J is TRBJ1-4, with D perhaps TRBD1 (5 bases). V shed 5 bases and J shed 9 bases, with 22 bases lying between them. Germline CDR1 SNHLY, CDR2 FYNNEI. There are 16 residues in the CDR3. CDR3 nucleotide sequence: TGTGCCAGCAGTACCACCTGGGACGGTGGGTCTAAAAAACTGTTTTTT. This gives the protein CASSTTWDGGSKKLFF. Full variable domain (rest looked up from reference TRBV2 and TRBJ1-4): EPEVTQTPSHQVTQMGQEVILRCVPISNHLYFYWYRQILGQKVEFLVSFYNNEISEKSEIFDDQFSVERPDGSNFTLKIRSTKLEDSAMYFCASSTTWDGGSKKLFFGSGTQLSVL.

The chain is built from TRBV6-6 and TRBJ1-4; weak D call: TRBD1 (6 bases). Germline loops: CDR1 MNHNY, CDR2 SVGAGI (reference sequence). The CDR3 has 15 residues. Trimming pared 7 bases from V and 7 bases from J, leaving 19 bases between. The DNA of the CDR3 is TGTGCCAGCATCAAAGACGGGGGCGAATCTGAAAAACTGTTTTTT. It is translated as CASIKDGGESEKLFF.

This chain uses TRBV28 with TRBJ2-3; 9 bases fit TRBD1. The CDR3 has 14 residues. Germline loops: CDR1 MDHEN, CDR2 SYDVKM. The J segment lost 6 bases and the V segment lost 9 bases, leaving 10 bases of the junction unmatched. The CDR3: CASTPGQGSDTQYF. CDR3 bases: TGTGCCAGTACACCGGGACAGGGAAGCGATACGCAGTATTTT. The full variable domain, its missing parts supplied by reference TRBV28 and TRBJ2-3, is DVKVTQSSRYLVKRTGEKVFLECVQDMDHENMFWYRQDPGLGLRLIYFSYDVKMKEKGDIPEGYSVSREKKERFSLILESASTNQTSMYLCASTPGQGSDTQYFGPGTRLTVL.

The chain uses TRBV4-3 and TRBJ2-5; 7 bases map to TRBD1. The CDR3 spans 16 residues. Germline loops: CDR1 LGHNA, CDR2 YSLEER. The J segment lost 1 base and the V segment lost 0 bases, leaving 5 bases of the junction unmatched. The CDR3 DNA follows: TGCGCCAGCAGCCAAGACCTTTGGGACAGCCAAGAGACCCAGTACTTC. Translating it yields CASSQDLWDSQETQYF.

This chain links TRBV5-1 with TRBJ2-2; the match to TRBD2 covers 8 bases. CDR1 is SGHRS and CDR2 is YFSETQ in the germline V gene. The ends lost 4 bases at V and 3 bases at J; junction bases unmatched: 11. This CDR3 contains 17 residues. CDR3 sequence reads: CASSRAGARRDTGELFF. The CDR3 DNA follows: TGCGCCAGCAGCCGAGCGGGGGCCCGCAGGGACACCGGGGAGCTGTTTTTT. Filled out from reference TRBV5-1 and TRBJ2-2, the complete variable domain reads KAGVTQTPRYLIKTRGQQVTLSCSPISGHRSVSWYQQTPGQGLQFLFEYFSETQRNKGNFPGRFSGRQFSNSRSEMNVSTLELGDSALYLCASSRAGARRDTGELFFGEGSRLTVL.

V and J are TRBV5-8 and TRBJ1-5; 9 bases are shared with TRBD1. The germline CDR1 and CDR2 sequences are SGHTS and YDEGEE. The CDR3 loop spans 16 amino acids. J lost 1 base, V lost 2 bases, and 4 bases had no gene match. As DNA, the CDR3 is TGTGCCAGCAGCTTACAGGGGGCGCGGAGCAATCAGCCCCAGCATTTT. It is translated as CASSLQGARSNQPQHF. The full variable domain, its missing parts supplied by reference TRBV5-8 and TRBJ1-5, is EAGVTQSPTHLIKTRGQQATLRCSPISGHTSVYWYQQALGLGLQFLLWYDEGEERNRGNFPPRFSGRQFPNYSSELNVNALELEDSALYLCASSLQGARSNQPQHFGDGTRLSIL.

This sequence joins TRBV10-3 and TRBJ1-5; D is unclear. V dropped 3 bases and J dropped 3 bases, with 6 bases sitting between them. Germline V gene data show CDR1 as ENHRY and CDR2 as SYGVKD. There are 13 residues in the CDR3. The CDR3 is CAISDSYNQPQHF. In DNA form, the CDR3 reads TGTGCCATCAGTGACAGTTACAATCAGCCCCAGCATTTT.

This rearrangement joins TRBV5-6 to TRBJ2-5, with a tentative D call TRBD2 (7 bases). Germline values: CDR1 SGHDT, CDR2 YYEEEE. This CDR3 is 18 amino acids long. Trimming took 5 bases from V and 2 from J, leaving 25 bases between them. For the CDR3, the DNA is TGTGCCAGCAGACCATCGTGGGGGGGGCGTCGGTTACAAGAGACCCAGTACTTC. As protein: CASRPSWGGRRLQETQYF.

This chain joins TRBV7-2 and TRBJ1-2, with TRBD1 as a possible D gene (5 bases). The CDR3 consists of 14 residues. Looked up from germline, CDR1 is SGHTA and CDR2 is FQGNSA. V was trimmed by 1 base and J by 8 bases, leaving 14 bases between them. For the CDR3, the DNA is TGTGCCAGCAGCTTAGAAGCGCCCCAGGGAGGCTACACCTTC. Residues: CASSLEAPQGGYTF.

The chain links TRBV7-9 to TRBJ1-1; D is possibly TRBD1 (6 bases). Per the germline V gene, CDR1 is SEHNR and CDR2 is FQNEAQ (reference sequence). The CDR3 is 12 residues long. V lost 7 bases and J 1 base, leaving 7 bases between the germline ends. The CDR3 is CASKTGNTEAFF. In nucleotides, the CDR3 is TGTGCCAGCAAGACAGGGAACACTGAAGCTTTCTTT.

The chain recombines TRBV6-1 with TRBJ2-1, with 14 bases matching TRBD2. With V trimmed by 6 bases and J by 8 bases, 6 bases remained unmatched. Germline V gene data show CDR1 as MNHNS and CDR2 as SASEGT. The CDR3 loop spans 15 amino acids. The CDR3 DNA reads TGTGCCAGCAGCGTGGGACTAGCGGGAGTCGATGAGCAGTTCTTC. As protein: CASSVGLAGVDEQFF.

This clone has a single count. J is TRBJ2-5 and V is TRBV5-6, with 7 nucleotides matching TRBD1. The length of the CDR3 is 18 residues. V trimming: 1 base; J trimming: 2 bases; junction bases outside the gene matches: 14. Per the germline V gene, CDR1 is SGHDT and CDR2 is YYEEEE. CDR3 protein: CASSLYSQRGGAQETQYF. In nucleotides, the CDR3 is TGTGCCAGCAGCTTGTACTCCCAGAGAGGGGGCGCTCAAGAGACCCAGTACTTC. Filled out from reference TRBV5-6 and TRBJ2-5, the complete variable domain reads DAGVTQSPTHLIKTRGQQVTLRCSPKSGHDTVSWYQQALGQGPQFIFQYYEEEERQRGNFPDRFSGHQFPNYSSELNVNALLLGDSALYLCASSLYSQRGGAQETQYFGPGTRLLVL.

This clone turned up a few times. V gene TRBV30 combines with J gene TRBJ2-7; possibly TRBD1 for D (6 bases). CDR1 GTSNPN and CDR2 SVGIG come from the germline V gene (reference sequence). The V and J ends lost 5 bases and 6 bases respectively, with 11 bases between them. The length of the CDR3 is 11 residues. The DNA of the CDR3 is TGTGCCTGGGCCCAGGACAGCGAGCAGTACTTC. Translation gives CAWAQDSEQYF.

The genes are TRBV18 and TRBJ2-7, with D tentatively TRBD1 (5 bases). This CDR3 has 16 amino acids. The germline V gene encodes CDR1 KGHSH and CDR2 LQKENI. V was pared by 2 bases and J by 0 bases, with 14 bases between. CDR3 coding DNA: TGTGCCAGCTCACCAGGGGCCGGCGAAAGCTCCTACGAGCAGTACTTC. Translated: CASSPGAGESSYEQYF. The variable domain in full, completed from reference TRBV18 and TRBJ2-7, reads NAGVMQNPRHLVRRRGQEARLRCSPMKGHSHVYWYRQLPEEGLKFMVYLQKENIIDESGMPKERFSAEFPKEGPSILRIQQVVRGDSAAYFCASSPGAGESSYEQYFGPGTRLTVT.

The chain joins TRBV4-3 to TRBJ1-2; no firm D call. The V gene's germline CDR1 is LGHNA and CDR2 YSLEER. V was shortened by 1 base and J by 8 bases, with 8 bases between the two germline ends. CDR3 length equals 12 residues. The CDR3, as DNA: TGCGCCAGCAGCCAAGGACCTGGGGGCTACACCTTC. Translated: CASSQGPGGYTF.

This clone was picked up a small number of times. This chain joins TRBV5-1 and TRBJ2-1; 7 nucleotides agree with TRBD2. Unmatched junction bases numbered 13, after V lost 0 bases and J lost 4 bases. This CDR3 comprises 18 residues. In germline, CDR1 is SGHRS, CDR2 YFSETQ. The CDR3 loop reads CASSLGAPSGPRYNEQFF. Here the CDR3 DNA reads TGCGCCAGCAGCTTGGGAGCCCCTAGCGGTCCAAGGTACAATGAGCAGTTCTTC.

The chain links TRBV29-1 to TRBJ2-3; TRBD2 matches 7 bases. Germline CDR1 is SQVTM and CDR2 is ANQGSEA. The ends lost 1 base at V and 1 base at J; junction bases unmatched: 5. This CDR3 has 15 amino acids. The CDR3 region is CSVEVLAGGTDTQYF. As DNA, the CDR3 is TGCAGCGTTGAAGTTCTCGCGGGAGGCACAGATACGCAGTATTTT.

This clone has only a few counts. The V gene is TRBV10-1, the J gene TRBJ2-5, with a tentative D call TRBD2 (6 bases). The CDR3 is 15 amino acids. Trimming pared 4 bases from V and 1 base from J, leaving 13 bases between. The V gene's germline CDR1 is WNHNN and CDR2 SYGVQD (reference sequence). The CDR3 here is CASSALGGPQETQYF. The CDR3 coding sequence is TGCGCCAGCAGTGCCTTGGGGGGACCCCAAGAGACCCAGTACTTC.

CDR3 region: CAISGSDGNTIYF. The DNA for the CDR3 is TGTGCCATCAGCGGGTCGGATGGAAACACCATATATTTT. V is TRBV10-3 and J is TRBJ1-3; no definite D call. Looked up from germline, CDR1 is ENHRY and CDR2 is SYGVKD. Between the trimmed V and J ends, which lost 6 bases and 3 bases, there was a span of 9 bases. The CDR3 has 13 amino acids.

The chain links TRBV5-1 to TRBJ1-2; 7 bases are shared with TRBD1. The CDR3 is 15 residues long. Germline values: CDR1 SGHRS, CDR2 YFSETQ. V was clipped by 1 base and J by 4 bases; unmatched bases: 7. CDR3 sequence: CASSLTGQATYGYTF. CDR3 coding DNA: TGCGCCAGCAGCTTGACTGGACAGGCGACCTATGGCTACACCTTC.

The chain combines TRBV30 with TRBJ2-6; perhaps TRBD1 as D (7 bases). V lost 2 bases to trimming and J lost 0 bases, with 11 bases between them. Germline values: CDR1 GTSNPN, CDR2 SVGIG (reference sequence). CDR3 length equals 16 residues. CDR3 protein: CAWSQGGVSGANVLTF. In nucleotides, the CDR3 is TGTGCCTGGAGTCAGGGGGGCGTCTCTGGGGCCAACGTCCTGACTTTC.

The CDR3 DNA reads TGTGCCAGTAGTATAGTGCAGGGCGAGGGGCAGCCCCAGCATTTT. This translates into CASSIVQGEGQPQHF. The rearrangement links TRBV19 to TRBJ1-5; D is perhaps TRBD1 (5 bases). V lost 1 base and J 7 bases, leaving 14 bases between the germline ends. There are 15 residues in the CDR3. The V gene's germline CDR1 is LNHDA and CDR2 SQIVND (reference sequence).

The chain carries TRBV4-2 and TRBJ2-1; D not resolved. CDR1 is LGHNA, CDR2 YNFKEQ, per germline. Trimming took off 0 bases at V and 2 bases at J, with 8 bases between the two ends. CDR3 length: 15 amino acids. CDR3: CASSQDRSPYNEQFF. CDR3 nucleotides: TGTGCCAGCAGCCAAGACAGGTCCCCCTACAATGAGCAGTTCTTC.